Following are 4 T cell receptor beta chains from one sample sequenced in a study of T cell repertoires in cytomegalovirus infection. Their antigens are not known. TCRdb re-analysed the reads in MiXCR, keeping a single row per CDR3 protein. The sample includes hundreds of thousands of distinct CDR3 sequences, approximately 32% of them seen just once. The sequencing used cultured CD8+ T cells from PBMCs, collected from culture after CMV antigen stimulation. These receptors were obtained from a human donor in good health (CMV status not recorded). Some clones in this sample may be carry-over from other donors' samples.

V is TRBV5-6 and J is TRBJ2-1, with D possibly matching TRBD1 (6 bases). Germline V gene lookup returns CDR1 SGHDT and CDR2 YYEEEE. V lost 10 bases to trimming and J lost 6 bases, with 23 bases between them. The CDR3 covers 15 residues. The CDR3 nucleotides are TGTGCCCATAGAGGGGAGAACAGGGTCGCCAATGAGCAGTTCTTC. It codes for CAHRGENRVANEQFF.

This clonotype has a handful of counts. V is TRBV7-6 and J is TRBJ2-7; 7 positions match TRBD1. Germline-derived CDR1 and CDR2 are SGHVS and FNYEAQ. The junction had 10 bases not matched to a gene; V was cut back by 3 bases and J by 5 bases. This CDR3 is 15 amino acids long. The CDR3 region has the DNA TGTGCCAGCAGCTTGGATAGGGGGCGCCGGGACGAGCAGTACGTC. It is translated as CASSLDRGRRDEQYV.

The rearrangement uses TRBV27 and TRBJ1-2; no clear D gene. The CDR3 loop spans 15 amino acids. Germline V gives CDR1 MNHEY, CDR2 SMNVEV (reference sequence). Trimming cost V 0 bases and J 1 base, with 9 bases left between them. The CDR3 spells CASSLSRTGNYGYTF. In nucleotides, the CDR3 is TGTGCCAGCAGTTTATCGAGGACGGGTAACTATGGCTACACCTTC.

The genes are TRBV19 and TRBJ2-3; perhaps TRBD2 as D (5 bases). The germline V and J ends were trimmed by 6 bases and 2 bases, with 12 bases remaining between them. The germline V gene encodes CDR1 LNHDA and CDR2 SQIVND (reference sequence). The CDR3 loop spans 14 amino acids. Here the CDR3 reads CASSPSGDTDTQYF. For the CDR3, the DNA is TGTGCCAGTAGCCCCAGCGGCGACACAGATACGCAGTATTTT. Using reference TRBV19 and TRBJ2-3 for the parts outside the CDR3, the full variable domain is DGGITQSPKYLFRKEGQNVTLSCEQNLNHDAMYWYRQDPGQGLRLIYYSQIVNDFQKGDIAEGYSVSREKKESFPLTVTSAQKNPTAFYLCASSPSGDTDTQYFGPGTRLTVL.